This TCR beta chain was recorded in a study of T cell responses to AZD1222 COVID-19 vaccine. Notes on the study in general: The donor cohort was predominantly white British with a female majority, and clonal diversity may have been underestimated.

Germline V gives CDR1 SQVTM, CDR2 ANQGSEA. This CDR3 contains 16 residues. V lost 6 bases to trimming and J lost 9 bases; unmatched junction nucleotides: 13. The protocol was immunoSEQ multiplex PCR, while the TCRdb copy is restricted to in-frame clones and leaves out a portion. The top ten clones hold 1.6% of a sample with about 140,000 clones, 75% to 90% of them seen once. About this clone itself: Its antigen remains unknown.

Sequencing was performed on peripheral blood, taken 28 days after the second AZD1222 dose. The sequence came from an adult who received the AZD1222 COVID-19 vaccine. This chain links TRBV29-1 with TRBJ2-1; 14 bases line up with TRBD2. CDR3 DNA sequence: TGCAGCGTCGAGAGCTCGGGACTAGCGGGGGAGGGTGAGCAGTTCTTC. This encodes CSVESSGLAGEGEQFF.